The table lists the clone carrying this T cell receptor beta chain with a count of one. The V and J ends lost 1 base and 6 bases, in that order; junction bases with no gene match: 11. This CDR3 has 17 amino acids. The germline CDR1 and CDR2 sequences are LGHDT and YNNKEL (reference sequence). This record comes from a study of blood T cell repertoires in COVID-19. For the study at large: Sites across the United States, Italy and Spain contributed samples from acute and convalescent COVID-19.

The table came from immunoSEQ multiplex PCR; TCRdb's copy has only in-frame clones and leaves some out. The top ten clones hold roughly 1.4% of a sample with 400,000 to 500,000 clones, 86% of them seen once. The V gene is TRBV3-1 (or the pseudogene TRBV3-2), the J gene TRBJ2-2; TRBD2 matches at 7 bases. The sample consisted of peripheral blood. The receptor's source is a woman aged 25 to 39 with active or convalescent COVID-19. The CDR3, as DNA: TGTGCCAGCAGCCAAGGGTTGGCGGGAGAGCCCCCCGGGGAGCTGTTTTTT. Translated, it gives CASSQGLAGEPPGELFF.